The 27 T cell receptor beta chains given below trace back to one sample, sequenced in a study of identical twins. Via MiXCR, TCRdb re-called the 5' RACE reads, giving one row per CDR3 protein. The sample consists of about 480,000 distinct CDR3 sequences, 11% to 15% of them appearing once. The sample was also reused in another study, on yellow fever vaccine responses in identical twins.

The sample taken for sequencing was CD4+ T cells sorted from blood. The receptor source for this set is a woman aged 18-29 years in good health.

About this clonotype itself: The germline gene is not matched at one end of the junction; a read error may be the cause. CDR3 loop: CSARDRQFYNEQFF. In DNA form, the CDR3 reads TGCAGTGCGAGAGACAGGCAATTTTACAATGAGCAGTTCTTC. The chain joins TRBV20-1 to TRBJ2-1, with D perhaps TRBD1 (6 bases). The CDR3 contains 14 residues. Per the germline V gene, CDR1 is DFQATT and CDR2 is SNEGSKA (reference sequence).

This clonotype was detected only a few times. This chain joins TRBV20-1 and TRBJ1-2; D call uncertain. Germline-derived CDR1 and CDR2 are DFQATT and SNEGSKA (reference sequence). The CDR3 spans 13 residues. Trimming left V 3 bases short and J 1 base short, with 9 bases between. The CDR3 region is CSARPRLNYGYTF. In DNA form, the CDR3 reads TGCAGTGCTAGGCCTAGACTTAACTATGGCTACACCTTC.

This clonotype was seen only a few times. As DNA, the CDR3 is TGCAGTGCTAGACCCCCCGGCGGTGGTAATGAAAAACTGTTTTTT. Protein sequence: CSARPPGGGNEKLFF. The gene calls are TRBV20-1 and TRBJ1-4; D not resolved. CDR3 length: 15 amino acids. The V end was cut by 2 bases, the J end by 4 bases, with 14 bases between. Germline V gene lookup returns CDR1 DFQATT and CDR2 SNEGSKA (reference sequence).

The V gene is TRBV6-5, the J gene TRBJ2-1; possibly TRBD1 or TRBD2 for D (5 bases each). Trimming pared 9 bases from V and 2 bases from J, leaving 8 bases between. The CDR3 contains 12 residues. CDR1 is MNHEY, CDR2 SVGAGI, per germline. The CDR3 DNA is TGTGCCAGTGGGACCACCTACAATGAGCAGTTCTTC. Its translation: CASGTTYNEQFF.

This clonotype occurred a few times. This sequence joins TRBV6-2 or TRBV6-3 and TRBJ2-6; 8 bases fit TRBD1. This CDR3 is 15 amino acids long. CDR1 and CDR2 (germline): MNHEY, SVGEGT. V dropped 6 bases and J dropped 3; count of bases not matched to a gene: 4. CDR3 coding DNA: TGTGCCAGCAGAAGACAGGGGAATGGGGCCAACGTCCTGACTTTC. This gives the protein CASRRQGNGANVLTF.

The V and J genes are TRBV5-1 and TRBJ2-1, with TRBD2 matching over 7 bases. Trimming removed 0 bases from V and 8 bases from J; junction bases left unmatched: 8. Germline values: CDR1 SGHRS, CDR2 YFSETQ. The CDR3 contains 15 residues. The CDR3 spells CASSLVLAGGYEQFF. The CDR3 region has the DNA TGCGCCAGCAGCTTGGTTCTGGCCGGGGGGTATGAGCAGTTCTTC.

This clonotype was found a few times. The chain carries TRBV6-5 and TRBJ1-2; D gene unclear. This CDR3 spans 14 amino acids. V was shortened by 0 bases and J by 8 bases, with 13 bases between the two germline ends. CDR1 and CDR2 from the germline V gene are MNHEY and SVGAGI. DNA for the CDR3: TGTGCCAGCAGTTACTCGAGTGGGGTGAGCGGCTACACCTTC. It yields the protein CASSYSSGVSGYTF.

The DNA for the CDR3 is TGTGCCAGCAGTGCCCCCCCAGATACGCAGTATTTT. It specifies CASSAPPDTQYF. The chain uses TRBV28 and TRBJ2-3; unclear D gene. The V gene lost 5 bases and the J gene lost 4 bases, with 7 bases spanning the gap. Germline V gene data show CDR1 as MDHEN and CDR2 as SYDVKM. This CDR3 is built from 12 residues.

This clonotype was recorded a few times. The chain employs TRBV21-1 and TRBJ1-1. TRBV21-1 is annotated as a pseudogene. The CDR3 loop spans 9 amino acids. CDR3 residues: CASSKGAFF. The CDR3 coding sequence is TGTGCCAGCAGCAAGGGAGCTTTCTTT.

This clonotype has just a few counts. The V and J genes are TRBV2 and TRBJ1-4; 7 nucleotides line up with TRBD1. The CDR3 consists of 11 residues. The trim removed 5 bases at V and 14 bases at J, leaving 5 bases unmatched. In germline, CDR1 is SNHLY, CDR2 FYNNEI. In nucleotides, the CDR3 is TGTGCCAGCAGTCCGGGACAGAGTCTGTTTTTT. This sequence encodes CASSPGQSLFF.

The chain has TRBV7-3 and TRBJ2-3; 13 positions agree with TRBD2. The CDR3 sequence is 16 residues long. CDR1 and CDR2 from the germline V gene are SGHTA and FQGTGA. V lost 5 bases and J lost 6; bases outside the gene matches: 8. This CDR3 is CASSLRTSGGSDTQYF. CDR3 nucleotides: TGTGCCAGCAGCCTACGGACTAGCGGGGGCTCTGATACGCAGTATTTT.

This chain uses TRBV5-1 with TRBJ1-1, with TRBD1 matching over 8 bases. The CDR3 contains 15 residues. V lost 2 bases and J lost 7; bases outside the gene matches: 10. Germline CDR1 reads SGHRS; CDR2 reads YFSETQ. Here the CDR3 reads CASSFQGARGGEAFF. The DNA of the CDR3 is TGCGCCAGCAGCTTCCAGGGGGCGAGGGGGGGTGAAGCTTTCTTT.

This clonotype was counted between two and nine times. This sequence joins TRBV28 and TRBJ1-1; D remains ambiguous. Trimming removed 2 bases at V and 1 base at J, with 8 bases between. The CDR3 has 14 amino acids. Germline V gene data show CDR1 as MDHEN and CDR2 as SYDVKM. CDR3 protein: CASSLSLGNTEAFF. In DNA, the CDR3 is TGTGCCAGCAGTTTAAGTCTGGGGAACACTGAAGCTTTCTTT.

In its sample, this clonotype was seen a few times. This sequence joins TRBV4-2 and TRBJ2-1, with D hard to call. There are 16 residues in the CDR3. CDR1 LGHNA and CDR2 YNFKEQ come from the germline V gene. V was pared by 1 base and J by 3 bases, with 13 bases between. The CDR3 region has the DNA TGTGCCAGCAGCCAAGTATCGGGCACAAACTACAATGAGCAGTTCTTC. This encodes CASSQVSGTNYNEQFF.

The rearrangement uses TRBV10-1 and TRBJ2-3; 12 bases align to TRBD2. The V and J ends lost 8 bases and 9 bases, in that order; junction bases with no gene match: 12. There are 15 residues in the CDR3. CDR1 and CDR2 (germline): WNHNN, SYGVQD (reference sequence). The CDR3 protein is CASRGLAGPHDTQYF. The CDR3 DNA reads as TGCGCCAGCCGCGGACTAGCGGGGCCGCATGACACGCAGTATTTT.

The CDR3, as DNA: TGTGCCAGCAGTTCCGGGACAGGGGGTCAGCCCCAGCATTTT. Amino acid sequence: CASSSGTGGQPQHF. This rearrangement joins TRBV2 to TRBJ1-5, with TRBD1 matching over 11 bases. The CDR3 runs to 14 residues. Germline V gives CDR1 SNHLY, CDR2 FYNNEI. Trimming took 5 bases from V and 6 from J; bases not matched to a gene: 3.

CDR3 protein: CASGTGLAGSSEQFF. The CDR3 bases are TGTGCCAGTGGAACGGGGCTAGCGGGGTCCAGTGAGCAGTTCTTC. This rearrangement joins TRBV2 to TRBJ2-1; 9 nucleotides line up with TRBD2. CDR1 SNHLY and CDR2 FYNNEI come from the germline V gene. CDR3 length: 15 amino acids. Trimming took 9 bases from V and 9 from J; bases not matched to a gene: 15.

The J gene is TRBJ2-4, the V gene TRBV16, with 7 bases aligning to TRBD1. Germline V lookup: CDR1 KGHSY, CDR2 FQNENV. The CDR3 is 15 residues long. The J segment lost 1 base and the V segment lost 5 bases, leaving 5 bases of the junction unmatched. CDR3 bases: TGTGCCAGCAGCTCCGACAGGGAGGCCAAAAACATTCAGTACTTC. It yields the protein CASSSDREAKNIQYF. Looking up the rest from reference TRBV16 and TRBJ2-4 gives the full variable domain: GEEVAQTPKHLVRGEGQKAKLYCAPIKGHSYVFWYQQVLKNEFKFLISFQNENVFDETGMPKERFSAKCLPNSPCSLEIQATKLEDSAVYFCASSSDREAKNIQYFGAGTRLSVL.

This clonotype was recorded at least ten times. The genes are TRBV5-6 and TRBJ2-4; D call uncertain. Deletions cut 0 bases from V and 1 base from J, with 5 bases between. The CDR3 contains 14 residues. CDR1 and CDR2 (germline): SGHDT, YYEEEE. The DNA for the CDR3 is TGTGCCAGCAGCTTGGCCCCGGCCAAAAACATTCAGTACTTC. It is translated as CASSLAPAKNIQYF.

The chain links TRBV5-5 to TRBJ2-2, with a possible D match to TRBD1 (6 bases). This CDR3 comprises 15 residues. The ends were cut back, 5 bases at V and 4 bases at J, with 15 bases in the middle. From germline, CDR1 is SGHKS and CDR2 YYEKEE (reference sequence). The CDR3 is CASSPALGATGELFF. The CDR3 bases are TGTGCCAGCAGTCCGGCTTTGGGGGCCACCGGGGAGCTGTTTTTT.

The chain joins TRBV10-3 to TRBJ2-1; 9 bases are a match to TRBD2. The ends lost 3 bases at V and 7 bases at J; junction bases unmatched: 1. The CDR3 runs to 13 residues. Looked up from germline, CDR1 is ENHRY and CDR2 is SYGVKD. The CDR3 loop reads CAISETSGNEQFF. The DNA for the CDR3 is TGTGCCATCAGTGAAACTAGCGGGAATGAGCAGTTCTTC.

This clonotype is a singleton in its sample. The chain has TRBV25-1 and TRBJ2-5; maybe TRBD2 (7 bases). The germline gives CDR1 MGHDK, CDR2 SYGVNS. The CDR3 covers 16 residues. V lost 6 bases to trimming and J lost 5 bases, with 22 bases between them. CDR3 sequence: CASRAGVQGTFETQYF. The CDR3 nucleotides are TGTGCCAGCAGGGCGGGAGTACAGGGTACATTTGAGACCCAGTACTTC.

The CDR3 reads CASSKTGNTEAFF. The CDR3 nucleotides are TGTGCCAGCAGTAAGACAGGAAACACTGAAGCTTTCTTT. The chain couples TRBV6-1 to TRBJ1-1, with D possibly TRBD1 on 6 matching bases. Germline V gene lookup returns CDR1 MNHNS and CDR2 SASEGT. V lost 5 bases and J 2 bases, leaving 9 bases between the germline ends. CDR3 length: 13 amino acids.

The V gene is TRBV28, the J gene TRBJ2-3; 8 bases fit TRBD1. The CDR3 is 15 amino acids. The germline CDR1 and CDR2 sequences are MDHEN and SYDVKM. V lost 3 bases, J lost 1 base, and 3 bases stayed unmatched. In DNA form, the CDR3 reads TGTGCCAGCAGTTTGGTGACAGGGGGCACAGATACGCAGTATTTT. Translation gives CASSLVTGGTDTQYF.

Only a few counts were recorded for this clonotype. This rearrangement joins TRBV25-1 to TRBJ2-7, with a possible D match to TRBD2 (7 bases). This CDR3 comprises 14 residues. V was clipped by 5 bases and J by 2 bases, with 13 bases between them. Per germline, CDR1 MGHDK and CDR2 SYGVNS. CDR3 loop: CASSLQGRAYEQYF. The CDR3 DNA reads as TGTGCCAGCAGTCTCCAGGGGAGGGCCTACGAGCAGTACTTC.

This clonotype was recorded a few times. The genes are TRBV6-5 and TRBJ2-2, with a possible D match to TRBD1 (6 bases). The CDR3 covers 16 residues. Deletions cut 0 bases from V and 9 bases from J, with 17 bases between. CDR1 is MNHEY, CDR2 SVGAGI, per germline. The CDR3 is CASSYSRSFGGRELFF. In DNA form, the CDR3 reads TGTGCCAGCAGTTACTCGAGATCTTTTGGGGGCAGGGAGCTGTTTTTT.

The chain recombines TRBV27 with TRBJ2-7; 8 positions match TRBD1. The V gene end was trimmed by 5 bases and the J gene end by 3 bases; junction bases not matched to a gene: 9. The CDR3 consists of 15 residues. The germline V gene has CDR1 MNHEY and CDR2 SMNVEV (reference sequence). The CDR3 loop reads CASSDLQGGVYEQYF. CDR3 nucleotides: TGTGCCAGCAGTGATCTACAGGGGGGAGTCTACGAGCAGTACTTC.